This T cell receptor (beta chain) was sequenced during a study of T cells in Graves' hyperthyroidism and ophthalmopathy. Concerning this clonotype: The target antigen is unknown.

RNA transcripts yielded amplified TCR beta CDR3 regions. HTBI primers were the set used in a first-round RT-PCR of the TCR CDR3. MiXCR, applied by TCRdb to the multiplex PCR reads, yields one record per CDR3 protein. The table includes a few hundred thousand distinct CDR3 sequences, about 45% detected once. Study-wide findings and caveats: The model's output predicted ophthalmopathy at a median of 6.5 months prior to onset. The blood repertoire included most of the expanded thyroid clonotypes above 0.001.

CDR1 is DFQATT and CDR2 is SNEGSKA in the germline V gene (reference sequence). The CDR3 length is 12 residues. Across 18 months, stable Graves' hyperthyroidism was marked by no progression to ophthalmopathy. Patients were excluded because of uncontrolled infection, other autoimmune disease, pregnancy or lactation. This TCR was sampled from a woman aged 18-35 years with Graves' hyperthyroidism. The specimen was peripheral blood or thyroid tissue (not recorded which). This chain connects TRBV20-1 to TRBJ1-5; 9 bases are a match to TRBD1. The CDR3 loop reads CSVEGQGSYEHF. The CDR3 nucleotides read TGCAGCGTAGAGGGACAGGGCTCCTACGAGCATTTT.